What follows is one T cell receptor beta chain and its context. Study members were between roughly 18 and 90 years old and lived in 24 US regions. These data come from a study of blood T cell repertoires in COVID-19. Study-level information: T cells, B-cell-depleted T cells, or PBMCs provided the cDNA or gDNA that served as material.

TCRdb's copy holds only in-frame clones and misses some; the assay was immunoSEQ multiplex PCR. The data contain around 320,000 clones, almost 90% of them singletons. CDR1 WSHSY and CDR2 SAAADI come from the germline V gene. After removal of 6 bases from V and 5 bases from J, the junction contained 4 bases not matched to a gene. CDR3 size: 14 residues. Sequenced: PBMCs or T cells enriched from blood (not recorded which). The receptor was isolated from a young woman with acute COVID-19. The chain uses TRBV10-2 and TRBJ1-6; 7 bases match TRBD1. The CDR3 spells CASRNRGNNSPLHF. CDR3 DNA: TGCGCCAGCAGAAACAGGGGAAATAATTCACCCCTCCACTTT.